The 13 T cell receptor beta chains in this list originate from one sample, sequenced in a study of T cell responses to AZD1222 COVID-19 vaccine. Here immunoSEQ multiplex PCR was the method, and the copy in TCRdb shows in-frame clones only, minus some. The sample contains 200,000 or so clones, around 90% of which appear only once. The specimen was peripheral blood, collected on day 0 of AZD1222 vaccination. The receptors stem from an adult in good health.

V is TRBV2 and J is TRBJ1-3; D is undetermined. V was pared by 4 bases and J by 4 bases, with 8 bases between. Looked up from germline, CDR1 is SNHLY and CDR2 is FYNNEI. The CDR3 spans 13 residues. The CDR3 DNA is TGTGCCAGCAGTGCGGGGTGGGGAAACACCATATATTTT. Protein: CASSAGWGNTIYF.

This sequence joins TRBV7-9 and TRBJ2-7, with D possibly being TRBD1 (5 bases). CDR1 and CDR2 (germline): SEHNR, FQNEAQ (reference sequence). Trimming shortened V by 3 bases and J by 6 bases, and 9 bases separated the two germline ends. The CDR3 is 12 residues long. CDR3 loop: CASSFVQGEQYF. Here the CDR3 DNA reads TGTGCCAGCAGCTTCGTGCAGGGCGAGCAGTACTTC.

The chain couples TRBV2 to TRBJ1-1, with D unresolved. Germline CDR1 reads SNHLY; CDR2 reads FYNNEI. The CDR3 has 14 residues. Trimming left V 7 bases short and J 0 bases short, with 12 bases between. The CDR3: CASKEEAVNTEAFF. In DNA, the CDR3 is TGTGCCAGCAAGGAGGAGGCGGTGAACACTGAAGCTTTCTTT.

The chain has TRBV5-1 and TRBJ1-5, with D uncertain. Trimming cost V 6 bases and J 6 bases, with 10 bases left between them. Germline V gene data show CDR1 as SGHRS and CDR2 as YFSETQ. This CDR3 has 12 residues. The CDR3: CASMPGSQPQHF. The CDR3 region has the DNA TGCGCCAGCATGCCGGGGTCTCAGCCCCAGCATTTT.

V is TRBV28 and J is TRBJ1-1; D gene unclear. The germline gives CDR1 MDHEN, CDR2 SYDVKM. CDR3 length: 11 amino acids. V was cut by 3 bases and J by 4 bases, with 3 bases left in between. CDR3 sequence reads: CASSFLTEAFF. DNA for the CDR3: TGTGCCAGCAGTTTTCTCACTGAAGCTTTCTTT.

The V call is TRBV18, the J call TRBJ1-1, with TRBD1 matching over 8 bases. From germline, CDR1 is KGHSH and CDR2 LQKENI. V lost 4 bases to trimming and J lost 4 bases; unmatched junction nucleotides: 8. The CDR3 runs 15 residues. CDR3 region: CASSRQGARGTEAFF. CDR3 DNA sequence: TGTGCCAGCTCACGGCAGGGGGCAAGGGGCACTGAAGCTTTCTTT.

This chain connects TRBV9 to TRBJ1-1; D remains ambiguous. V lost 3 bases and J 6 bases, leaving 12 bases between the germline ends. The germline V gene encodes CDR1 SGDLS and CDR2 YYNGEE. There are 13 residues in the CDR3. The CDR3 loop reads CASSAMTTSEAFF. In nucleotides, the CDR3 is TGTGCCAGCAGCGCGATGACTACCTCTGAAGCTTTCTTT.

The rearrangement links TRBV29-1 to TRBJ1-5; tentative D call: TRBD1 (6 bases). In germline, CDR1 is SQVTM, CDR2 ANQGSEA. With 4 bases removed from V and 5 bases from J, the gap between germline ends came to 12 bases. This CDR3 is 13 amino acids long. For the CDR3, the DNA is TGCAGCGTTGTAGCAGGGGTTGATCAGCCCCAGCATTTT. The encoded protein is CSVVAGVDQPQHF.

The chain links TRBV5-1 to TRBJ1-4, with D perhaps matching TRBD1 (6 bases). The germline gives CDR1 SGHRS, CDR2 YFSETQ. Trimming took 4 bases from V and 5 from J, leaving 12 bases between them. CDR3 length equals 14 residues. CDR3 amino acids: CASSLQGSNEKLFF. The CDR3 DNA is TGCGCCAGCAGCCTACAGGGATCGAATGAAAAACTGTTTTTT. The whole variable domain, filled in from reference TRBV5-1 and TRBJ1-4, reads KAGVTQTPRYLIKTRGQQVTLSCSPISGHRSVSWYQQTPGQGLQFLFEYFSETQRNKGNFPGRFSGRQFSNSRSEMNVSTLELGDSALYLCASSLQGSNEKLFFGSGTQLSVL.

The V and J genes are TRBV7-8 and TRBJ2-3; the match to TRBD2 covers 9 bases. This CDR3 has 15 amino acids. J gave up 1 base and V 3 bases, and 2 bases lay outside the gene matches. CDR1 SGHVS and CDR2 FQNEAQ come from the germline V gene. The CDR3 nucleotides are TGTGCCAGCAGCTTGCAGCGGGGGGGCACAGATACGCAGTATTTT. Residues: CASSLQRGGTDTQYF.

The CDR3 sequence is CATSRSRQLNSPLHF. Written as DNA, the CDR3 is TGTGCCACCAGCAGGTCTCGGCAGCTCAATTCACCCCTCCACTTT. The rearrangement uses TRBV15 and TRBJ1-6; D unresolved. The germline gives CDR1 LNHNV, CDR2 YYDKDF (reference sequence). Trimming removed 3 bases from V and 7 bases from J, with 13 bases in between. The length of the CDR3 is 15 residues.

This chain uses TRBV7-2 with TRBJ2-7; the D gene is possibly TRBD2 (6 bases). Germline CDR1 SGHTA, CDR2 FQGNSA. V lost 5 bases and J lost 6, with 14 bases in between. This CDR3 is built from 13 residues. CDR3 in DNA: TGTGCCAGCAGCGGCGGCGGGGCCTTCGAGCAGTACTTC. Protein: CASSGGGAFEQYF.

This chain connects TRBV5-6 to TRBJ2-7; 9 bases match TRBD1. V dropped 3 bases and J dropped 7; count of bases not matched to a gene: 17. This CDR3 comprises 17 residues. Germline lookup yields CDR1 SGHDT and CDR2 YYEEEE. This CDR3 reads CASSSIQGTGNSREQYF. The CDR3 DNA reads TGTGCCAGCAGCTCGATCCAGGGGACAGGGAATAGCAGGGAGCAGTACTTC. Variable domain in full (rest from reference TRBV5-6 and TRBJ2-7): DAGVTQSPTHLIKTRGQQVTLRCSPKSGHDTVSWYQQALGQGPQFIFQYYEEEERQRGNFPDRFSGHQFPNYSSELNVNALLLGDSALYLCASSSIQGTGNSREQYFGPGTRLTVT.